The TCR beta chain under discussion was sequenced for a study of CD8 T cells in Susac syndrome (dated by TCRdb to the late 2010s). Describing the broader study: Whether CD8+ T cell activation and differentiation in Susac syndrome was antigen driven was tested using repertoire sequencing. The study compared CD8+ T cell repertoire clonality among 11 to 12 healthy donors, 14 Susac syndrome patients and approximately 16 multiple sclerosis patients. Summary of the overall study and its limitations: The number of individuals in the TCR sequencing and HLA analysis was acknowledged as relatively small.

Peripheral blood CD8+ and CD4+ T cells from healthy donors, Susac syndrome patients and multiple sclerosis patients were profiled using high-throughput TCR beta sequencing. The multiple sclerosis controls were treatment-naive patients whose relapsing-remitting disease, either stable or active, fulfilled the revised McDonald criteria. Bulk CD8+ and CD4+ T cells were purified by magnetic negative isolation, whereas CD8+ TEMRA cells were enriched by FACS. Blood was collected in EDTA tubes and processed within 24 hours, with PBMCs isolated through density gradient centrifugation. PBMCs intended for TCR sequencing were cryopreserved in liquid nitrogen and thawed later in a water bath at 37 degrees C. A purity of at least 90% was achieved for sorted or isolated CD4+, CD8+ and CD8+ TEMRA cells. RNA was extracted using the RNeasy kit, and roughly 0.45 to 1 microgram was reverse transcribed with random hexamers. The immunoSEQ multiplex PCR assay, which covers 54 Vbeta and 13 Jbeta segments, was used to amplify TCR beta CDR3 regions. Bias from PCR amplification was corrected by using a synthetic template baseline for primer optimization and for computational correction. As for the authors' bioinformatics: Reads were annotated to V, D and J genes per IMGT and analyzed with immunoSEQ Analyzer, keeping only productive sequences. To calculate clonality, Shannon entropy was normalized by log2 of the number of productive unique sequences and then subtracted from one. For each patient and control, public and private clones were evaluated within the 100 most prevalent clones. Clones were defined as Susac-specific if absent from the healthy and MS cohorts, from approximately 1,100 published viral clones and from other ImmuneACCESS disease sequences. TCRdb cleaned the public reads at Q25 with fastp, built clones with MiXCR and kept in-frame beta chains. One record per CDR3 amino acid sequence lists the most common genes and DNA. TCRdb, not the original authors, processed these V and J calls. Here the sample has approximately 300,000 distinct CDR3 sequences; 89% occur a single time. The ten largest account for around 0.18% of the sample.

This clonotype was observed a single time. Its binding antigen is unknown. Base-call qualities are not available, and no considerably larger clone is one nucleotide away. One read alone lends weak support. Germline trimming: 4 bases from V, 7 bases from J; junction bases outside gene matches: 14. Spanning cysteine to phenylalanine, the CDR3 consists of 17 amino acids. CDR3 DNA is the only sequence kept; it has 51 bases, read in frame from the first base. Based on the germline V gene (reference sequence), the CDR1 and CDR2 sequences are MNHEY and SMNVEV. The TCR comes from a human donor with multiple sclerosis. The rearrangement combines TRBV27 with TRBJ1-3, and TRBD1 aligns with 9 junction nucleotides. Source material: CD8+ T cells from PBMCs. The CDR3 amino acid sequence is: CASSSTGGGGLWNTIYF. The nucleotides read TGTGCCAGCAGTTCAACAGGGGGCGGAGGTCTATGGAACACCATATATTTT.